In this sample, the clone carrying this T cell receptor (beta chain) turned up many times. As yet, its antigen is unknown. Between the trimmed V and J ends, which lost 4 bases and 3 bases, there was a span of 11 bases. Germline V lookup: CDR1 SEHNR, CDR2 FQNEAQ (reference sequence). This CDR3 is 14 amino acids long. One entry per CDR3 protein, called by TCRdb with MiXCR from the RT-PCR reads. The sample lists some 500,000 distinct CDR3 sequences; 13% were seen once. These data originate in a study of response to subunit inactivated influenza vaccine. Study-level points and caveats: Few new T cells, the authors suggested, are recruited by each seasonal influenza vaccination.

The receptor was isolated from a man aged 45 to 65 who received an inactivated influenza vaccine. The chain uses TRBV7-9 and TRBJ2-3; D unclear. Sequencing was performed on PBMCs from blood, taken more than 35 days after vaccination. The CDR3 sequence is CASSYPGGTDTQYF. CDR3 sequence (DNA): TGTGCCAGCAGCTACCCAGGTGGGACAGATACGCAGTATTTT.